Each of the 21 T cell receptor beta chains below was sequenced from the same sample in a study of shared clonotypes between healthy human individuals. Assay used: immunoSEQ multiplex PCR; TCRdb lists only in-frame clones, some missing. The sample yields 400,000 or so clones, about 96% seen once. Sequencing used memory CD8+ T cells sorted from blood. The subset is: CD45RO+ cells pooled with CCR7-negative TemRA cells. These TCRs come from a man aged 30 to 39 in good health.

This chain connects TRBV11-2 to TRBJ2-1; 8 nucleotides match TRBD2. CDR3 length: 17 residues. Germline CDR1 SGHAT, CDR2 FQNNGV. After removal of 0 bases from V and 0 bases from J, the junction contained 4 bases not matched to a gene. The CDR3 sequence: CASSLDLGLDSYNEQFF. The CDR3 DNA reads TGTGCCAGCAGCTTAGATTTGGGACTAGACTCCTACAATGAGCAGTTCTTC.

This chain joins TRBV6-1 and TRBJ1-2, with D perhaps TRBD1 (5 bases). The ends were cut back, 7 bases at V and 0 bases at J, with 12 bases in the middle. The CDR3 totals 14 residues. The germline CDR1 and CDR2 sequences are MNHNS and SASEGT. The CDR3 is CASTRQGPNYGYTF. The DNA for the CDR3 is TGTGCCAGCACCCGGCAGGGACCTAACTATGGCTACACCTTC.

This clone was seen a few times. CDR3 residues: CASSLLGGGSNEQFF. CDR3 in DNA: TGTGCCAGCAGTTTACTGGGGGGAGGTAGCAATGAGCAGTTCTTC. The chain recombines TRBV7-9 with TRBJ2-1; possibly TRBD2 for D (6 bases). V dropped 6 bases and J dropped 6 bases, with 18 bases sitting between them. The CDR3 contains 15 residues. The germline gives CDR1 SEHNR, CDR2 FQNEAQ (reference sequence).

The chain employs TRBV18 and TRBJ2-1; 9 nucleotides match TRBD2. Germline CDR1 and CDR2: KGHSH and LQKENI. J was trimmed by 7 bases and V by 3 bases; bases with no gene match: 7. CDR3 length: 15 amino acids. This chain's CDR3 is CASSPIAGVGNEQFF. DNA for the CDR3: TGTGCCAGCTCACCCATAGCGGGAGTCGGGAATGAGCAGTTCTTC.

This clone appeared a single time. The chain recombines TRBV27 with TRBJ1-2; D may be TRBD1 (6 bases). V was cut by 11 bases and J by 2 bases, with 21 bases left in between. CDR3 length: 15 amino acids. The germline CDR1 and CDR2 sequences are MNHEY and SMNVEV (reference sequence). The CDR3: CARNDSRTENYGYTF. DNA for the CDR3: TGTGCCCGTAACGACAGTCGGACAGAAAACTATGGCTACACCTTC.

DNA for the CDR3: TGCGCCAGCAGCTTGAAGTACGGGGAAAAACTGTTTTTT. It translates to CASSLKYGEKLFF. The V and J genes are TRBV5-1 and TRBJ1-4; D is undetermined. The germline gives CDR1 SGHRS, CDR2 YFSETQ. The CDR3 covers 13 residues. V was clipped by 1 base and J by 8 bases, with 9 bases between them.

The chain has TRBV10-3 and TRBJ1-3, with D possibly matching TRBD1 (5 bases). Germline assignment: CDR1 ENHRY and CDR2 SYGVKD. V was cut by 3 bases and J by 6 bases, with 6 bases left in between. This CDR3 spans 12 amino acids. The CDR3 DNA is TGTGCCATCAGTGAAGGGACAAACACCATATATTTT. It yields the protein CAISEGTNTIYF.

This clone appeared a single time. The chain couples TRBV12-5 to TRBJ1-2, with TRBD1 as a possible D gene (5 bases). The CDR3 is 14 residues long. V was shortened by 1 base and J by 8 bases, with 14 bases between the two germline ends. In germline, CDR1 is LGHNT, CDR2 FRNRAP. This CDR3 is CASGLDPVRGGYTF. The CDR3 DNA is TGTGCTAGTGGTTTGGACCCCGTGAGGGGAGGCTACACCTTC. Together with reference TRBV12-5 and TRBJ1-2, the CDR3 gives the full variable domain: DARVTQTPRHKVTEMGQEVTMRCQPILGHNTVFWYRQTMMQGLELLAYFRNRAPLDDSGMPKDRFSAEMPDATLATLKIQPSEPRDSAVYFCASGLDPVRGGYTFGSGTRLTVV.

The chain recombines TRBV2 with TRBJ1-6, with D hard to call. This CDR3 is built from 14 residues. Trimming stripped 4 bases from V and 7 bases from J, with 11 bases between. The V gene's germline CDR1 is SNHLY and CDR2 FYNNEI. The CDR3 reads CASSGSRANSPLHF. The DNA for the CDR3 is TGTGCCAGCAGTGGATCCCGGGCCAATTCACCCCTCCACTTT.

The chain recombines TRBV5-4 with TRBJ1-5; TRBD1 agrees at 7 bases. Germline CDR1 and CDR2: SGHNT and YYREEE (reference sequence). The CDR3 runs 15 residues. Trimming removed 0 bases from V and 3 bases from J; junction bases left unmatched: 3. The DNA for the CDR3 is TGTGCCAGCAGCTTGGGCGGGACAGTCAATCAGCCCCAGCATTTT. Its translation is CASSLGGTVNQPQHF.

The J gene is TRBJ1-4, the V gene TRBV6-1; no clear D gene. V was pared by 9 bases and J by 4 bases, with 18 bases between. Germline assignment: CDR1 MNHNS and CDR2 SASEGT. CDR3 length: 15 amino acids. The CDR3, as DNA: TGTGCCAGACCCCGCCCGGCAGCCATTAATGAAAAACTGTTTTTT. As protein: CARPRPAAINEKLFF.

The chain couples TRBV10-3 to TRBJ1-3, with 9 nucleotides matching TRBD1. The germline V gene encodes CDR1 ENHRY and CDR2 SYGVKD. Trimming at V came to 7 bases and at J to 7 bases, leaving 11 bases not matched to a gene. This CDR3 spans 15 amino acids. The CDR3 bases are TGTGCCATCACATCAGAGGGACAGGGAAGGAACACCATATATTTT. Translation: CAITSEGQGRNTIYF.

As regards this clone: Other DNA variants within this sample encode the same CDR3. The rearrangement joins TRBV20-1 to TRBJ2-7; D may be TRBD1 (6 bases). Germline V lookup: CDR1 DFQATT, CDR2 SNEGSKA (reference sequence). V dropped 3 bases and J dropped 3 bases, with 6 bases sitting between them. The CDR3 runs to 11 residues. For the CDR3, the DNA is TGCAGTGCTAGCAGGGGCTACGAGCAGTACTTC. Its translation is CSASRGYEQYF.

The rearrangement joins TRBV5-4 to TRBJ2-7; perhaps TRBD2 as D (7 bases). V lost 0 bases, J lost 0 bases, and 10 bases lay in between. The CDR3 covers 15 residues. Germline V gene data show CDR1 as SGHNT and CDR2 as YYREEE (reference sequence). This chain's CDR3 is CASSLEGGSSYEQYF. Written as DNA, the CDR3 is TGTGCCAGCAGCTTGGAGGGGGGGAGCTCCTACGAGCAGTACTTC.

The CDR3 nucleotides read TGTGCCTGGGGCGTCGAAACTAGCGGTTCCTACGAGCAGTACTTC. It specifies CAWGVETSGSYEQYF. The chain is built from TRBV30 and TRBJ2-7; TRBD2 matches at 8 bases. This CDR3 is 15 amino acids long. The ends lost 5 bases at V and 1 base at J; junction bases unmatched: 10. The V gene's germline CDR1 is GTSNPN and CDR2 SVGIG (reference sequence).

The chain is built from TRBV27 and TRBJ2-6; no clear D gene. Trimming removed 2 bases at V and 3 bases at J, with 5 bases between. CDR1 is MNHEY, CDR2 SMNVEV, per germline (reference sequence). This CDR3 has 14 residues. The CDR3 protein is CASSLGVGANVLTF. The CDR3 region has the DNA TGTGCCAGCAGTTTAGGAGTTGGGGCCAACGTCCTGACTTTC.

This chain joins TRBV6-5 and TRBJ1-1; 9 positions match TRBD1. Germline V gives CDR1 MNHEY, CDR2 SVGAGI. The CDR3 is made up of 14 amino acids. Germline trimming cut 9 bases from V and 5 bases from J; bases unmatched to any gene: 10. In DNA, the CDR3 is TGTGCCAGACAGGGGGCTAAGGGGGAGACTGAAGCTTTCTTT. Translated: CARQGAKGETEAFF.

A single count supports this clone. The chain joins TRBV5-1 to TRBJ1-3, with a tentative D call TRBD1 (5 bases). The V gene lost 2 bases and the J gene lost 3 bases, with 12 bases spanning the gap. CDR1 and CDR2 (germline): SGHRS, YFSETQ. The length of the CDR3 is 15 residues. CDR3 nucleotide sequence: TGCGCCAGCAGCTTTACGGGGCAAAATGGAAACACCATATATTTT. It codes for CASSFTGQNGNTIYF.

The gene calls are TRBV5-6 and TRBJ2-7; D call uncertain. CDR1 and CDR2 from the germline V gene are SGHDT and YYEEEE. Trimming pared 0 bases from V and 4 bases from J, leaving 20 bases between. There are 17 residues in the CDR3. CDR3 nucleotide sequence: TGTGCCAGCAGCTTGGCCGGTTCGGTTGGACCTGCATACGAGCAGTACTTC. This codes for CASSLAGSVGPAYEQYF.

This rearrangement joins TRBV2 to TRBJ1-6, with D possibly matching TRBD1 (5 bases). Per germline, CDR1 SNHLY and CDR2 FYNNEI. The CDR3 is 16 residues long. V shed 1 base and J shed 3 bases, with 10 bases lying between them. CDR3 DNA sequence: TGTGCCAGCAGTGAAGGGGGACGAGGCTATAATTCACCCCTCCACTTT. This codes for CASSEGGRGYNSPLHF.

The gene calls are TRBV27 and TRBJ1-4; D is unclear. The V gene lost 2 bases and the J gene lost 0 bases, with 10 bases spanning the gap. The CDR3 covers 16 residues. Germline V gives CDR1 MNHEY, CDR2 SMNVEV (reference sequence). The CDR3 is CASSLGLETTNEKLFF. CDR3 DNA sequence: TGTGCCAGCAGTTTAGGATTAGAGACAACTAATGAAAAACTGTTTTTT. The full variable domain, completed using reference TRBV27 and TRBJ1-4, is EAQVTQNPRYLITVTGKKLTVTCSQNMNHEYMSWYRQDPGLGLRQIYYSMNVEVTDKGDVPEGYKVSRKEKRNFPLILESPSPNQTSLYFCASSLGLETTNEKLFFGSGTQLSVL.